A single sample is the source of the 27 T cell receptor beta chains below, sequenced in a study of response to subunit inactivated influenza vaccine (dated by TCRdb to 2016 to 2019). The library was produced with RT-PCR. Instrument on record: Illumina HiSeq 2500. The public reads were quality trimmed at Q25 with fastp and then assembled into clones with MiXCR by TCRdb, keeping productive beta chains. Each record represents a unique CDR3 protein, reported with the most common genes and DNA among its rows. A total of about 500,000 distinct CDR3 sequences appear in this sample, 7.2% of them only once. The ten largest clones add up to around 13% of the sample. The specimen comprised PBMCs from blood, sampled 23 to 25 months after vaccination. Receptors originate from a man aged 45 to 75 who received an inactivated influenza vaccine. Donor details come from another sample of the same person, matched by shared clones.

This clonotype was seen at least ten times. The chain combines TRBV4-2 with TRBJ2-3; D unclear. Trimming cost V 1 base and J 2 bases, with 10 bases left between them. The V gene's germline CDR1 is LGHNA and CDR2 YNFKEQ. This CDR3 comprises 15 residues. The CDR3 nucleotides are TGTGCCAGCAGCCAAGCGGAGCGCGTCACAGATACGCAGTATTTT. Translation: CASSQAERVTDTQYF.

This clonotype was observed a few times. The J gene is TRBJ2-1, the V gene TRBV29-1, with D tentatively TRBD2 (5 bases). Trimming left V 6 bases short and J 8 bases short, with 11 bases between. Germline assignment: CDR1 SQVTM and CDR2 ANQGSEA. The CDR3 has 11 amino acids. CDR3 region: CSVGNGDEQFF. CDR3 nucleotides: TGCAGCGTGGGGAACGGGGATGAGCAGTTCTTC.

This clonotype was found many times. The genes are TRBV6-2 or TRBV6-3 and TRBJ2-3, with 14 bases that match TRBD2. The CDR3 is made up of 18 amino acids. The V segment lost 0 bases and the J segment 0 bases; nucleotides outside the gene matches: 2. CDR1 and CDR2 (germline): MNHEY, SVGEGT. The chain's CDR3 is CASSYSTSGRESTDTQYF. The CDR3 DNA sequence: TGTGCCAGCAGTTACTCGACTAGCGGGAGGGAAAGCACAGATACGCAGTATTTT.

V is TRBV20-1 and J is TRBJ1-4; no clear D gene. V gave up 6 bases and J gave up 8 bases, with 16 bases separating them. This CDR3 spans 13 amino acids. Germline CDR1 is DFQATT and CDR2 is SNEGSKA (reference sequence). Written as DNA, the CDR3 is TGCAGTGCCAGAACCGGCCCGAGGGAAAAACTGTTTTTT. This translates into CSARTGPREKLFF.

This clonotype was seen ten or more times. The chain recombines TRBV21-1 with TRBJ2-7; the table gives TRBD2 as D, unverified against the DNA. TRBV21-1 is a listed pseudogene. This CDR3 has 15 amino acids. For the CDR3, the DNA is TGTGCCAGCAGCTGGGGACGGCCGTCCCCCTACGAGCAGTACTTC. As protein: CASSWGRPSPYEQYF.

This clonotype was recorded at least ten times. CDR3: CASSTGPSNTGELFF. The DNA of the CDR3 is TGTGCCAGCAGCACCGGGCCCTCGAACACCGGGGAGCTGTTTTTT. This chain links TRBV7-2 with TRBJ2-2; no reliable D call. Germline CDR1 SGHTA, CDR2 FQGNSA. V lost 5 bases and J 0 bases, leaving 10 bases between the germline ends. This CDR3 comprises 15 residues. Supplemented by reference TRBV7-2 and TRBJ2-2, the full variable domain reads GAGVSQSPSNKVTEKGKDVELRCDPISGHTALYWYRQSLGQGLEFLIYFQGNSAPDKSGLPSDRFSAERTGGSVSTLTIQRTQQEDSAVYLCASSTGPSNTGELFFGEGSRLTVL.

The V call is TRBV6-5, the J call TRBJ2-5; the match to TRBD1 covers 7 bases. The germline V gene has CDR1 MNHEY and CDR2 SVGAGI. Trimming removed 2 bases from V and 1 base from J; junction bases left unmatched: 4. The CDR3 is made up of 15 amino acids. CDR3 bases: TGTGCCAGCAGTTACAACTCAGGGGGCCAAGAGACCCAGTACTTC. It encodes CASSYNSGGQETQYF.

This clonotype was counted ten times or more. The chain combines TRBV5-1 with TRBJ1-1; D remains ambiguous. There are 13 residues in the CDR3. Trimming pared 4 bases from V and 1 base from J, leaving 8 bases between. Germline loops: CDR1 SGHRS, CDR2 YFSETQ. Here the CDR3 DNA reads TGCGCCAGCAGCCTCTCACAGAACACTGAAGCTTTCTTT. Its translation is CASSLSQNTEAFF.

The V gene is TRBV5-1, the J gene TRBJ2-5; D possibly corresponds to TRBD2 (6 bases). CDR3 length: 15 amino acids. Between the trimmed V and J ends, which lost 3 bases and 1 base, there was a span of 13 bases. Germline-derived CDR1 and CDR2 are SGHRS and YFSETQ. CDR3 bases: TGCGCCAGCAGCTGGGGTAGCGGCCCCCAAGAGACCCAGTACTTC. The encoded protein is CASSWGSGPQETQYF. Drawing the rest from reference TRBV5-1 and TRBJ2-5, the complete variable domain is KAGVTQTPRYLIKTRGQQVTLSCSPISGHRSVSWYQQTPGQGLQFLFEYFSETQRNKGNFPGRFSGRQFSNSRSEMNVSTLELGDSALYLCASSWGSGPQETQYFGPGTRLLVL.

Ten or more counts support this clonotype. The chain couples TRBV2 to TRBJ2-7, with unresolved D. CDR1 and CDR2 (germline): SNHLY, FYNNEI. Trimming shortened V by 11 bases and J by 2 bases, and 10 bases separated the two germline ends. This CDR3 region has 11 residues. The CDR3 spells CASGTTYEQYF. The CDR3 DNA is TGTGCCTCGGGCACTACCTACGAGCAGTACTTC.

This chain links TRBV3-1 with TRBJ1-2; D is ambiguous. Looked up from germline, CDR1 is LGHDT and CDR2 is YNNKEL (reference sequence). V gave up 0 bases and J gave up 7 bases, with 24 bases separating them. CDR3 length: 18 amino acids. This CDR3 is CASSQDSSRSPSSLGYTF. In DNA, the CDR3 is TGTGCCAGCAGCCAAGATTCTTCCAGGTCCCCGTCTAGTCTTGGCTACACCTTC.

The sample holds many counts of this clonotype. The CDR3 loop reads CASSLVFSTDTQYF. CDR3 in DNA: TGTGCCAGCAGCTTAGTTTTCAGCACAGATACGCAGTATTTT. V gene TRBV11-2 combines with J gene TRBJ2-3, with D unresolved. Germline V CDR1 and CDR2: SGHAT, FQNNGV. The CDR3 loop spans 14 amino acids. V shed 1 base and J shed 0 bases, with 5 bases lying between them.

This clonotype occurred many times. This rearrangement joins TRBV5-5 to TRBJ2-2; D ambiguous. V was pared by 1 base and J by 5 bases, with 15 bases between. The CDR3 totals 16 residues. CDR1 SGHKS and CDR2 YYEKEE come from the germline V gene (reference sequence). Here the CDR3 reads CASSLFVGRMTGELFF. The CDR3 DNA is TGTGCCAGCAGCTTGTTTGTAGGGCGGATGACCGGGGAGCTGTTTTTT.

There are a few counts of this clonotype. This chain connects TRBV10-2 to TRBJ1-1; TRBD1 matches at 9 bases. V gave up 6 bases and J gave up 3 bases; unmatched junction bases: 8. CDR1 is WSHSY and CDR2 is SAAADI in the germline V gene. The CDR3 runs 15 residues. This chain's CDR3 is CASRVQGARDTEAFF. CDR3 DNA sequence: TGCGCCAGCAGGGTACAGGGGGCGCGGGACACTGAAGCTTTCTTT.

This clonotype has more than one count but fewer than ten. The V and J genes are TRBV29-1 and TRBJ1-1, with TRBD1 matching over 7 bases. This CDR3 has 12 residues. Trimming took 4 bases from V and 7 from J; bases not matched to a gene: 6. Germline V gives CDR1 SQVTM, CDR2 ANQGSEA. Here the CDR3 reads CSVAQGEYEAFF. The CDR3 bases are TGCAGCGTTGCCCAGGGGGAGTATGAAGCTTTCTTT.

V is TRBV20-1 and J is TRBJ1-3, with TRBD1 matching over 7 bases. The germline V gene encodes CDR1 DFQATT and CDR2 SNEGSKA (reference sequence). J gave up 4 bases and V 5 bases, and 8 bases lay outside the gene matches. The CDR3 contains 14 residues. Written as DNA, the CDR3 is TGCAGTGCTGCTACAGGGGTGGACGGAAACACCATATATTTT. Its translation is CSAATGVDGNTIYF.

The chain carries TRBV30 and TRBJ1-1; 7 bases align to TRBD1. The CDR3 runs to 13 residues. V lost 5 bases and J lost 11; bases outside the gene matches: 14. The germline V gene encodes CDR1 GTSNPN and CDR2 SVGIG (reference sequence). The CDR3: CAWGSQGGPQAFF. Written as DNA, the CDR3 is TGTGCCTGGGGAAGTCAGGGGGGTCCCCAGGCTTTCTTT.

This clonotype has more than one count but fewer than ten. The chain employs TRBV4-1 and TRBJ1-1, with 9 bases matching TRBD1. Germline values: CDR1 MGHRA, CDR2 YSYEKL. The CDR3 spans 16 residues. J lost 3 bases, V lost 6 bases, and 11 bases had no gene match. CDR3 loop: CASRAGTGTLYTEAFF. The CDR3 DNA is TGCGCCAGCAGGGCAGGGACAGGGACCTTGTACACTGAAGCTTTCTTT.

This clonotype came up a few times. The chain carries TRBV4-2 and TRBJ2-3; 15 positions agree with TRBD2. In germline, CDR1 is LGHNA, CDR2 YNFKEQ. Germline trimming cut 0 bases from V and 5 bases from J; bases unmatched to any gene: 12. The CDR3 has 20 amino acids. This CDR3 reads CASSQDGTSGRRLWEDTQYF. The CDR3 nucleotides read TGTGCCAGCAGCCAAGATGGGACTAGCGGGAGGAGGCTGTGGGAAGATACGCAGTATTTT.

The rearrangement links TRBV7-2 to TRBJ1-1; D might be TRBD1 (5 bases). V dropped 7 bases and J dropped 1 base, with 16 bases sitting between them. Germline V lookup: CDR1 SGHTA, CDR2 FQGNSA. The CDR3 has 15 amino acids. The CDR3 region is CASTAGPLENTEAFF. Here the CDR3 DNA reads TGTGCCAGCACTGCAGGGCCACTGGAGAACACTGAAGCTTTCTTT.

The rearrangement joins TRBV12-3 or TRBV12-4 to TRBJ1-2; D is perhaps TRBD1 (5 bases). The CDR3 spans 12 residues. The germline V and J ends were trimmed by 3 bases and 8 bases, with 10 bases remaining between them. CDR3 region: CASSLYGGGYTF. In nucleotides, the CDR3 is TGTGCCAGCAGTTTGTATGGGGGAGGCTACACCTTC.

This clonotype has only a few counts. This chain uses TRBV20-1 with TRBJ1-4, with 8 bases aligning to TRBD1. Trimming at V came to 6 bases and at J to 3 bases, leaving 6 bases not matched to a gene. CDR1 is DFQATT, CDR2 SNEGSKA, per germline (reference sequence). CDR3 size: 14 residues. The CDR3, as DNA: TGCAGTGCAACCAGGGGGCTATCTAATGAAAAACTGTTTTTT. It codes for CSATRGLSNEKLFF.

This clonotype appeared many times. V is TRBV10-3 and J is TRBJ2-7, with TRBD2 matching over 12 bases. Germline values: CDR1 ENHRY, CDR2 SYGVKD. This CDR3 has 13 amino acids. V dropped 7 bases and J dropped 6; count of bases not matched to a gene: 4. The CDR3 loop is CAIMLAGGREQYF. The CDR3 coding sequence is TGTGCCATCATGCTAGCGGGGGGGCGCGAGCAGTACTTC.

This clonotype appeared a few times. This rearrangement joins TRBV20-1 to TRBJ1-2; perhaps TRBD1 as D (6 bases). V lost 7 bases to trimming and J lost 2 bases, with 14 bases between them. Germline V gene lookup returns CDR1 DFQATT and CDR2 SNEGSKA (reference sequence). CDR3 length: 13 amino acids. The CDR3 protein is CSVPDRKNYGYTF. The CDR3 bases are TGCAGTGTCCCAGACAGGAAAAACTATGGCTACACCTTC.

This clonotype was observed many times. The chain combines TRBV10-3 with TRBJ2-7; 10 bases match TRBD2. Trimming removed 3 bases from V and 10 bases from J; junction bases left unmatched: 12. The CDR3 extends over 15 amino acids. From germline, CDR1 is ENHRY and CDR2 SYGVKD. The CDR3 DNA is TGTGCCATCAGTGAAGGTCTTTCGGGACTAGCGTATCAGTACTTC. Translating gives CAISEGLSGLAYQYF.

This clonotype was observed at least ten times. This chain joins TRBV12-3 or TRBV12-4 and TRBJ1-1; D gene unclear. This CDR3 has 13 amino acids. V gave up 1 base and J gave up 1 base, with 4 bases separating them. This CDR3 is CASSLGKNTEAFF. CDR3 nucleotide sequence: TGTGCCAGCAGTTTAGGTAAGAACACTGAAGCTTTCTTT.

This clonotype was recorded many times. This sequence joins TRBV29-1 and TRBJ2-7, with 7 bases matching TRBD1. With 2 bases clipped from V and 1 base from J, the junction kept 8 bases outside the gene matches. Germline V gene lookup returns CDR1 SQVTM and CDR2 ANQGSEA. The CDR3 extends over 15 amino acids. For the CDR3, the DNA is TGCAGCGTTGAACTCGGGACAGTGAATTCCTACGAGCAGTACTTC. As protein: CSVELGTVNSYEQYF.